This entry features one TCR beta chain sequence. The antigen remains undetermined. TCRdb processed the RT-PCR reads anew with MiXCR; each CDR3 protein has one entry. The sample yields fewer than 800,000 distinct CDR3 sequences, 15% to 17% seen once. The data were obtained in a study of response to subunit inactivated influenza vaccine. Study observations and caveats: The authors suggested that every seasonal influenza vaccination recruits few new T cells.

CDR3 length equals 16 residues. CDR1 is LGHNA and CDR2 is YSLEER in the germline V gene. The V and J ends lost 0 bases and 4 bases, in that order; junction bases with no gene match: 7. The sequence derives from a man between 45 and 60 years old who received an inactivated influenza vaccine. The sample consisted of PBMCs from blood, taken 12 days after vaccination. This rearrangement joins TRBV4-3 to TRBJ2-5; TRBD2 agrees at 8 bases. This CDR3 reads CASSQEGGLVRETQYF. The CDR3 coding sequence is TGCGCCAGCAGCCAAGAGGGGGGACTAGTCAGAGAGACCCAGTACTTC.